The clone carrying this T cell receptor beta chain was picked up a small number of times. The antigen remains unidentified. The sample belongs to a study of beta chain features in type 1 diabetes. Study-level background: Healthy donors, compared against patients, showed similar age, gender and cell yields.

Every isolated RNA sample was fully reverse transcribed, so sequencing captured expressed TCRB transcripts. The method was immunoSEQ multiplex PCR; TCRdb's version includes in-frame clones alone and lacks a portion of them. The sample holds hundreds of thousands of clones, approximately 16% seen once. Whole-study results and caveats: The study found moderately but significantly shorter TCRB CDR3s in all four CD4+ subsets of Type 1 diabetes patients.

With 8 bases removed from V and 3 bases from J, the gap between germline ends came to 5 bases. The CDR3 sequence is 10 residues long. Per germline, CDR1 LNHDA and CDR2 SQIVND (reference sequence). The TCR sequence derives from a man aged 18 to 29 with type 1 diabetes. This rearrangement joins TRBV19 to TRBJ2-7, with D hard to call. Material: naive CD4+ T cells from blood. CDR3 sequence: CASGHYEQYF. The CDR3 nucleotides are TGTGCCAGTGGCCACTACGAGCAGTACTTC. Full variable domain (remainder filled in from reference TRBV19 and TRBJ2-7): DGGITQSPKYLFRKEGQNVTLSCEQNLNHDAMYWYRQDPGQGLRLIYYSQIVNDFQKGDIAEGYSVSREKKESFPLTVTSAQKNPTAFYLCASGHYEQYFGPGTRLTVT.